A single sample gave rise to the 8 T cell receptor beta chains below, sequenced in a study of blood T cell repertoires in COVID-19. Profiling relied on immunoSEQ multiplex PCR, and the TCRdb table lists in-frame clones only, not all of them. The data show about 480,000 clones, approximately 90% seen once. Sample: peripheral blood. These receptor sequences come from a woman in her thirties with acute or convalescent COVID-19.

The CDR3 DNA is TGCGCCAGCAGCCAGACCATCCGGGGAAACACTGAAGCTTTCTTT. This encodes CASSQTIRGNTEAFF. The V call is TRBV5-1, the J call TRBJ1-1; D is uncertain. The CDR3 consists of 15 residues. Trimming shortened V by 4 bases and J by 2 bases, and 15 bases separated the two germline ends. Germline V gene data show CDR1 as SGHRS and CDR2 as YFSETQ.

The chain employs TRBV19 and TRBJ1-6; D is ambiguous. This CDR3 is 17 amino acids long. V lost 7 bases and J lost 12, with 28 bases in between. Germline V gene sequence: CDR1 LNHDA, CDR2 SQIVND (reference sequence). CDR3 sequence reads: CASTPMGAEQIAGPLHF. Here the CDR3 DNA reads TGTGCCAGTACCCCCATGGGAGCGGAACAGATAGCCGGACCCCTCCACTTT.

This clone was detected once. The chain links TRBV5-1 to TRBJ2-7; D remains unclear. The germline V and J ends were trimmed by 0 bases and 2 bases, with 12 bases remaining between them. This CDR3 comprises 15 residues. The germline V gene encodes CDR1 SGHRS and CDR2 YFSETQ. The CDR3 DNA reads as TGCGCCAGCAGCTTGGCCGGCCGTCGGGCCTACGAGCAGTACTTC. The encoded protein is CASSLAGRRAYEQYF. The variable domain in full, with the rest retrieved from reference TRBV5-1 and TRBJ2-7, is KAGVTQTPRYLIKTRGQQVTLSCSPISGHRSVSWYQQTPGQGLQFLFEYFSETQRNKGNFPGRFSGRQFSNSRSEMNVSTLELGDSALYLCASSLAGRRAYEQYFGPGTRLTVT.

This clone was detected only once. The chain links TRBV27 to TRBJ1-1; D possibly corresponds to TRBD1 (5 bases). The CDR3 loop spans 14 amino acids. Trimming left V 4 bases short and J 4 bases short, with 13 bases between. CDR1 is MNHEY and CDR2 is SMNVEV in the germline V gene (reference sequence). In DNA, the CDR3 is TGTGCCAGCAGTTGGTCAGGGTACGGCACTGAAGCTTTCTTT. It encodes CASSWSGYGTEAFF.

The genes are TRBV11-2 and TRBJ1-3, with D possibly matching TRBD1 (6 bases). Germline V gene data show CDR1 as SGHAT and CDR2 as FQNNGV. The CDR3 extends over 19 amino acids. Between the trimmed V and J ends, which lost 4 bases and 3 bases, there was a span of 25 bases. Here the CDR3 reads CASSSTSQGLGAIGNTIYF. CDR3 coding DNA: TGTGCCAGCAGCTCCACGTCGCAGGGGTTGGGGGCTATTGGAAACACCATATATTTT. The whole variable domain, filled in from reference TRBV11-2 and TRBJ1-3, reads EAGVAQSPRYKIIEKRQSVAFWCNPISGHATLYWYQQILGQGPKLLIQFQNNGVVDDSQLPKDRFSAERLKGVDSTLKIQPAKLEDSAVYLCASSSTSQGLGAIGNTIYFGEGSWLTVV.

The V gene is TRBV29-1, the J gene TRBJ1-2, with D perhaps TRBD1 (5 bases). The V gene lost 3 bases and the J gene lost 6 bases, with 11 bases spanning the gap. The CDR3 contains 12 residues. The V gene's germline CDR1 is SQVTM and CDR2 ANQGSEA. The CDR3 spells CSVDKGRNGYTF. The CDR3 DNA reads TGCAGCGTTGATAAGGGGAGGAATGGCTACACCTTC.

The chain couples TRBV5-1 to TRBJ1-1; the D gene is possibly TRBD1 (5 bases). In germline, CDR1 is SGHRS, CDR2 YFSETQ. The CDR3 extends over 14 amino acids. Trimming shortened V by 4 bases and J by 6 bases, and 16 bases separated the two germline ends. The CDR3 region has the DNA TGCGCCAGCAGCCCTCCCATTGGGGGGGCTGAAGCTTTCTTT. Encoded protein: CASSPPIGGAEAFF.

V usage is TRBV19 and J usage is TRBJ1-6, with TRBD1 matching over 7 bases. The CDR3 has 15 amino acids. Germline loops: CDR1 LNHDA, CDR2 SQIVND (reference sequence). The trim removed 7 bases at V and 9 bases at J, leaving 12 bases unmatched. The DNA for the CDR3 is TGTGCCAGTACTCCGACAGGGACGCGAGGTTCACCCCTCCACTTT. Its protein product is CASTPTGTRGSPLHF. Using reference TRBV19 and TRBJ1-6 for the parts outside the CDR3, the full variable domain is DGGITQSPKYLFRKEGQNVTLSCEQNLNHDAMYWYRQDPGQGLRLIYYSQIVNDFQKGDIAEGYSVSREKKESFPLTVTSAQKNPTAFYLCASTPTGTRGSPLHFGNGTRLTVT.